This TCR beta chain emerged from a study of Ad26.COV2.S vaccination and SARS-CoV-2 variants. TCRdb keeps only in-frame clones here, not all; method: immunoSEQ multiplex PCR. The repertoire has 400,000 to 450,000 clones, less than 95% of them found once; the top ten carry 4.3%. As to treatment: roughly 18 received Ad26.COV2.S at low or high dose, single or two shots; roughly five received placebo; per-sample allocation not given. Sampling was done on day 63 after the first vaccine or placebo injection. In germline, CDR1 is LNHNV, CDR2 YYDKDF (reference sequence). The CDR3 spans 14 residues. V was pared by 1 base and J by 6 bases, with 11 bases between. Of note for this clone: Its target is unknown.

General study points: Recipients of vaccine and of placebo showed similar breadth of their non-spike TCR repertoires.

The gene calls are TRBV15 and TRBJ2-3, with TRBD2 as a possible D gene (6 bases). The sequence was collected from a person aged 18-60 years who received the Ad26.COV2.S COVID-19 vaccine or a placebo. Sequencing used peripheral blood, obtained in a trial of Ad26.COV2.S vaccine versus placebo. CDR3 sequence: CATSRGRGKDTQYF. The CDR3 region has the DNA TGTGCCACCAGCAGAGGTCGGGGGAAGGATACGCAGTATTTT.